The sequence of this T cell receptor (beta chain) was determined in a study of cytomegalovirus exposure and HLA in healthy donors. Across the whole study: In an early release, HLA-typed donors contributed 77 million or so unique TCR sequences.

Sampled while nominally healthy, donors likely had unrecorded immune exposures. Primers for the PCR totalled 60 Vbeta and 13 Jbeta. Produced via immunoSEQ multiplex PCR; TCRdb's table is partial and in-frame only. The sample carries about 86,000 clones, nearly 80% recorded once. Findings and limits, study-wide: Clonal expansion, a later analysis showed, was greater in HLA-associated TCR beta chains than in equally common others.

Germline CDR1 and CDR2: LNHDA and SQIVND (reference sequence). V dropped 0 bases and J dropped 4 bases, with 7 bases sitting between them. The CDR3 is 14 amino acids. For this clone: Its antigen is currently unknown.

The chain has TRBV19 and TRBJ1-5; tentatively, D is TRBD1 (6 bases). The clonotype was recovered from a female donor in good health and CMV-seronegative. Sequenced sample: PBMCs. CDR3 nucleotides: TGTGCCAGTAGTATAGACAGGGGAAATCAGCCCCAGCATTTT. Protein sequence: CASSIDRGNQPQHF.